Included here is one TCR beta chain sequence, with context. This sample was included in a study of T-cell memory formation after mild COVID-19. CDR3 length equals 14 residues. V was trimmed by 0 bases and J by 5 bases, leaving 11 bases between them. Germline CDR1 reads SGDLS; CDR2 reads YYNGEE. In TCRdb, the 5' RACE reads were re-called with MiXCR into one record per CDR3 protein. This table has a few hundred thousand distinct CDR3 sequences, 16% appearing once. The source is a man younger than 35 who had mild COVID-19 (a few samples of this study predate the infection). Cell type and time point are not known. The gene calls are TRBV9 and TRBJ1-1; D unclear. Sequenced input: PBMCs or a T cell subset sorted from them (not recorded which). The CDR3 coding sequence is TGTGCCAGCAGCGTAGTGCGGGTGGGGACTGAAGCTTTCTTT. Translation gives CASSVVRVGTEAFF.